This TCR beta chain was documented in a study of PD-L1 blockade in urothelial cancer (dated by TCRdb to 2016 to 2017). With respect to the entire study: Every patient began therapy in 2014 and was given atezolizumab 1,200 mg intravenously every 3 weeks. Twenty-five of 29 patients were males with bladder-origin urothelial cancer, and about 65% of the roughly 30 reported a prior smoking history. Patients had an ECOG performance status of 0 or 1 and had received between 0 and 3 prior chemotherapy regimens. Blood samples were analyzed at two time points: 3 weeks after treatment start (second dose) and 6 weeks after treatment start. Blood samples gave median yields of around 150,000 T cells and 80,000 or so unique TCRs, along with a median clonality of 0.080. An exploratory multi-omic analysis was conducted of the somatic, immune and clinical correlates of response to PD-L1 blockade with atezolizumab in urothelial cancer. Pretreatment tumor samples, along with matched peripheral blood serially collected before and after atezolizumab treatment, were subjected to TCR sequencing. Progression-free survival longer than 6 months counted as durable clinical benefit, and TCR features were additionally tested against both progression-free and overall survival. In the same patients, whole exome sequencing and RNA sequencing of pretreatment tumors were performed in addition to TCR sequencing. Nine patients achieved durable clinical benefit and some 21 did not. Some 30 patients had pretreatment blood TCR-seq, about 25 had at least one posttreatment blood collection, and about 25 had tumor TCR-seq.

The CDR3 has 13 amino acids, counting the end cysteine and phenylalanine. CDR3 DNA is the only sequence kept; it has 39 bases, read in frame from the first base. CDR1 and CDR2 were assigned from the germline V gene as SGHNT and YENEEA. V gives up 1 base and J gives up 4 bases, and the segment between their germline ends measures 8 bases. To estimate absolute template abundance from read counts, synthetic TCR analog templates were spiked into each PCR. Using the immunoSEQ assay, TCRbeta CDR3 regions were amplified from genomic DNA with bias-controlled V and J gene primers. Rearranged TCRbeta segments were sequenced at approximately 20X coverage. The authors' analysis ran thus. Sequencing errors were corrected by clustering and CDR3s were annotated against IMGT to assign V, D and J genes. Downstream analyses used only productive TCRbeta rearrangements, leaving out any out-of-frame or stop-codon sequences. To compute clonality, Shannon entropy was normalized by the log of the number of unique productive sequences and then subtracted from one. Fisher's exact test with Benjamini-Hochberg correction, using a cutoff of adjusted p below 0.01, was how clones that differed between time points or between blood and tumor were identified. TCRdb provides this immuneACCESS table in a form limited to in-frame rearrangements. Some clones are lacking; in checked studies, under half of them reflect an unresolved V gene, and why the rest are absent is not known. That table furnishes V, J and clone size, whereas the DNA furnished D and trimming. The sample table holds about 45,000 clones, of which 70% to 90% were seen once. Approximately 4.1% of the sample rests with the top ten.

This clone is a singleton in its sample. Its cognate antigen has yet to be identified. The record has no base qualities; no much larger clone is one base away. The research as a whole found: Improved progression-free and overall survival was associated with having pretreatment peripheral blood TCR clonality below the median. Patients with durable benefit showed greater expansion of tumor-associated TCR clones in peripheral blood 3 weeks after starting treatment (n ≈ 23, p = 0.022). Because the sample size was small (n ≈ 27) and many exploratory analyses were performed, the results are intended to be hypothesis-generating.

The cohort comprised around 31 patients with locally advanced or metastatic urothelial carcinoma treated at Memorial Sloan Kettering on a trial protocol. Peripheral blood mononuclear cells were collected pretreatment and during treatment, with between 1 and 8 total time points per patient. The Qiagen DNeasy Blood extraction kit was used to purify genomic DNA from total PBMCs and from tumor samples. Collected pretreatment and during treatment, PBMCs were isolated and stored as previously described. Specimen: PBMCs, collected around atezolizumab (anti-PD-L1) treatment. The chain is made from TRBV11-3 and TRBJ2-7; D gene: possibly TRBD2, on 5 matching bases. This receptor was identified in a man aged 80 or over with urothelial cancer. The nucleotide sequence reads as follows: TGTGCCAGCAGCTTAGGAAGAGGGTACGAGCAGTACTTC. Its protein is CASSLGRGYEQYF.